This T cell receptor (beta chain) stems from a study of siplizumab effects on memory and regulatory T cells (dated by TCRdb to about 2019). As for the study more broadly: The study examined how the anti-CD2 antibody siplizumab affects alloreactive T-cell subsets in allogeneic mixed lymphocyte reactions built from human PBMCs.

About this clone itself: Its antigen is currently not known. No qualities accompany the bases; no much larger clone lies one base away.

The research as a whole found: Roughly 80-95% of proliferating CD4+ or CD8+ clones could not be assigned a naive or memory phenotype. The cumulative frequency of alloreactive sequences traceable to unstimulated CD4+ memory T cells was significantly reduced by siplizumab. Whether proliferating Tregs from siplizumab cultures were suppressive was not functionally confirmed. Greater diversity appeared to be present in unstimulated naive T cells than in memory T cells, and a substantial contribution to the alloresponse seemed to be made by naive cells. Sequences below about 10^-5 frequency were poorly captured, so only a minor fraction of alloreactive clones could be mapped to unstimulated subsets. Among mappable alloreactive CD4+ clones, an average Treg-derived fraction of about 69% was observed with siplizumab, compared with 26.9% in control reactions.

TCRbeta CDR3 sequencing was performed on sorted unstimulated T cells and on proliferating T cells recovered from mixed lymphocyte reactions. Fresh whole blood from around 11 HLA-typed healthy donors was used to isolate PBMCs. The method was the immunoSEQ multiplex PCR assay. About 9.1 x 10^4 TCR templates per sample were assayed on the deep sequencing platform. Genomic DNA extracted from sorted T cells was used for TCRbeta CDR3 sequencing. In the original analysis: The R programming language was used for clonal analysis of the TCRbeta CDR3 data. Unstimulated samples were compared with post-reaction CFSE-low samples to define alloreactive CD4+ and CD8+ clones. Alloreactive CD4+ clones were assigned to regulatory or non-regulatory origin by matching sequences to sorted unstimulated Treg and non-Treg repertoires. Held by TCRdb, this immuneACCESS table contains in-frame sequences only and omits some clones. Under half of the omission traces to an unresolved V gene where checked; the cause of the rest is unknown. D and trimming come from the DNA, and the V and J calls and clone size come from that table. Recorded for this sample are 90,000 to 140,000 clones; approximately 94% of them occurred a single time. The top ten clonotypes cover around 0.3% of the sample.

There are 14 amino acids in the CDR3, from cysteine to phenylalanine inclusive. Of the read, only the CDR3 DNA is kept; its 42 bases are in frame from base 1. Per the germline V gene (reference sequence), SEHNR is the CDR1 and FQNEAQ is the CDR2. V lost 5 bases and J lost 5 bases; the stretch between them is 15 bases long. This sequence originates from a human donor in good health. This chain is built from TRBV7-9 and TRBJ1-1, with no D gene named confidently. Sequenced: CD4+ T cells sorted from blood. The CDR3 region reads CASSLREVDTEAFF. The DNA sequence is as follows: TGTGCCAGCAGCCTAAGGGAGGTAGATACTGAAGCTTTCTTT.